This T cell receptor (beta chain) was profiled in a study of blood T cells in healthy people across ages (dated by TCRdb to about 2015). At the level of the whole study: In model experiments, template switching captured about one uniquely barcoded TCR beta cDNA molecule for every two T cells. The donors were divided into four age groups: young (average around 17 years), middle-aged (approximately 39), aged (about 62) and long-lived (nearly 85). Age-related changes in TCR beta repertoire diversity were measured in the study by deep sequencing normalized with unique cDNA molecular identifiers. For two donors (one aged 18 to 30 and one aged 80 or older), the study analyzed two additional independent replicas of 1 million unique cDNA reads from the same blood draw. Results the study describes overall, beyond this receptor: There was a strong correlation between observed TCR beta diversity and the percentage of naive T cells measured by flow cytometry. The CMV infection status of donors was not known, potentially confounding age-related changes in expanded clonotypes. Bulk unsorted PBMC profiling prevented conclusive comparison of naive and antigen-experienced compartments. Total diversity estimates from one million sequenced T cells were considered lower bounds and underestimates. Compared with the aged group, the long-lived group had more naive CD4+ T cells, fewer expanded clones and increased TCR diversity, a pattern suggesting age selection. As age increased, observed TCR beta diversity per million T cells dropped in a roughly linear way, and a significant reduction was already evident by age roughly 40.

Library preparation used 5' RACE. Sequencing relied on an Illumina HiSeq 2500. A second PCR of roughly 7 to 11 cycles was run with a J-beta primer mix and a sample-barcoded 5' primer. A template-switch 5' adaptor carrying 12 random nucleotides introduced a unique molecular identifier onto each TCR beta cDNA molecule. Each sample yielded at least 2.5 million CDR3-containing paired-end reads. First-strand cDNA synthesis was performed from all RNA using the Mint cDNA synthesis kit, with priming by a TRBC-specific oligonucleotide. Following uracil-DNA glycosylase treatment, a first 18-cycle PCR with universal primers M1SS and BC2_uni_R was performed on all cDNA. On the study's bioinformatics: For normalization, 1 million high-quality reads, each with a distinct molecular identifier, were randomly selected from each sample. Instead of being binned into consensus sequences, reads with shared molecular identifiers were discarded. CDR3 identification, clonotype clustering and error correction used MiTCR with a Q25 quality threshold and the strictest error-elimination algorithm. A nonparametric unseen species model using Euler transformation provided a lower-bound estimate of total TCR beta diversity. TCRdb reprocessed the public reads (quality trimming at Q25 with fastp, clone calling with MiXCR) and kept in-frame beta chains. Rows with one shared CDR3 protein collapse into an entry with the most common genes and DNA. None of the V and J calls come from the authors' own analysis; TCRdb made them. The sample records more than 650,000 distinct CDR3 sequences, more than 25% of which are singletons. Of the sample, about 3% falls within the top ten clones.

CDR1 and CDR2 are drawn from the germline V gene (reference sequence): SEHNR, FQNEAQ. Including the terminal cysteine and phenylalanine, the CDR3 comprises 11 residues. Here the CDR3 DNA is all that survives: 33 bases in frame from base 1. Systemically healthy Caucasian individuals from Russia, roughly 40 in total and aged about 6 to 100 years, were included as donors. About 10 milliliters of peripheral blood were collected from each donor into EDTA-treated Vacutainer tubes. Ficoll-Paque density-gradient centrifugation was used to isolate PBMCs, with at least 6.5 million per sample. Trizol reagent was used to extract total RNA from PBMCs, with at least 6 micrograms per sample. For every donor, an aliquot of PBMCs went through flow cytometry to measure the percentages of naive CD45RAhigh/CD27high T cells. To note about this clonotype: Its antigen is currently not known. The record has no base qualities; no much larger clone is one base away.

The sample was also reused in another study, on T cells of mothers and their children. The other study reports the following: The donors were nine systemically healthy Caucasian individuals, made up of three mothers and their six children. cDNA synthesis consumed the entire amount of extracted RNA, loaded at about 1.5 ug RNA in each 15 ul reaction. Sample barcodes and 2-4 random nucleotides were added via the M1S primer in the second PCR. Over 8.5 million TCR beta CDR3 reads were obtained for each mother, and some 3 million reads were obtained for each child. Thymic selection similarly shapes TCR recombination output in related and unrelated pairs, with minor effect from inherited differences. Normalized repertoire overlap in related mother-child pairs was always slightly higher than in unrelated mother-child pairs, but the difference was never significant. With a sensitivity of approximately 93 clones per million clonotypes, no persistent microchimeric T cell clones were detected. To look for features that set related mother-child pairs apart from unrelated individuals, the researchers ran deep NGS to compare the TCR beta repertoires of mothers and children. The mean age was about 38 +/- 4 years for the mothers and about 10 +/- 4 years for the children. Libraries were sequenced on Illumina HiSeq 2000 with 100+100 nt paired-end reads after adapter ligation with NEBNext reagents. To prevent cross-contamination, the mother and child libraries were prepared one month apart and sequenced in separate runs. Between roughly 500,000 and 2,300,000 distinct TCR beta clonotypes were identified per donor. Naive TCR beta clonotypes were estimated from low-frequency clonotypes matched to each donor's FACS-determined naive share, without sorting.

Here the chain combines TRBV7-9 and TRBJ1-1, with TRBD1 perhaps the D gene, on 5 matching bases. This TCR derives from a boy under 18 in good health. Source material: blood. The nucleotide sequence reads TGTGCTACGGGAAGGGGCACTGAAGCTTTCTTT. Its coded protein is CATGRGTEAFF.